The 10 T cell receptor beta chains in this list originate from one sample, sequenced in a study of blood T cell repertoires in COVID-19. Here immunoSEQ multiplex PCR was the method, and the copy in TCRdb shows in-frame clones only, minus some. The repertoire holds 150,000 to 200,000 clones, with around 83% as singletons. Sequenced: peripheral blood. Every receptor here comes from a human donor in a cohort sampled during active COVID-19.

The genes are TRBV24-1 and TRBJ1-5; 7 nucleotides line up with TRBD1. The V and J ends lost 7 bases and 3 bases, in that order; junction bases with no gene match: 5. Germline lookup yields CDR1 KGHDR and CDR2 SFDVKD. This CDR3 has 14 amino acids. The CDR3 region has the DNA TGTGCCACCAGCAGGGACAGTAACAATCAGCCCCAGCATTTT. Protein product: CATSRDSNNQPQHF.

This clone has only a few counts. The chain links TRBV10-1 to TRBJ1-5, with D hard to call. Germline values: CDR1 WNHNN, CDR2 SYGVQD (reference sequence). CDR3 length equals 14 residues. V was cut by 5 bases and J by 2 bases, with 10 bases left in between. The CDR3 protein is CASSPGAGNQPQHF. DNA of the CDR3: TGCGCCAGCAGTCCTGGTGCGGGCAATCAGCCCCAGCATTTT.

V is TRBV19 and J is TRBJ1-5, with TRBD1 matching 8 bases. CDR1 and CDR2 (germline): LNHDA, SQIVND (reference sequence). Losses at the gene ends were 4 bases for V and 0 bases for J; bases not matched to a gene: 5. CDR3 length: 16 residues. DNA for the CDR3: TGTGCCAGTAGTACCCGACAGGGGAGTAGCAATCAGCCCCAGCATTTT. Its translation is CASSTRQGSSNQPQHF.

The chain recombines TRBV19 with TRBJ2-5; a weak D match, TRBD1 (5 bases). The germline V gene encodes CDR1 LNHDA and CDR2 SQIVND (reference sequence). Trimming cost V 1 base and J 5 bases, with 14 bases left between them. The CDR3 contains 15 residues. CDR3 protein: CASSIGTPKWETQYF. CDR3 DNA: TGTGCCAGTAGTATAGGGACACCTAAATGGGAGACCCAGTACTTC.

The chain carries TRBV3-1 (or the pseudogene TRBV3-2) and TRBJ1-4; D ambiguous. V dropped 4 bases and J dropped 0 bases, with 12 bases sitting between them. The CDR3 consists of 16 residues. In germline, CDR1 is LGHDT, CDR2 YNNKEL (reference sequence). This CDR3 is CASSPRSRTTNEKLFF. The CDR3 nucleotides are TGTGCCAGCAGCCCGCGGTCGAGGACAACTAATGAAAAACTGTTTTTT.

Written as DNA, the CDR3 is TGTGCCAGCACCGGACAGGGGGCGAATCAGCCCCAGCATTTT. This encodes CASTGQGANQPQHF. V and J are TRBV2 and TRBJ1-5; TRBD1 matches 11 bases. Germline loops: CDR1 SNHLY, CDR2 FYNNEI. Trimming at V came to 7 bases and at J to 4 bases, leaving 3 bases not matched to a gene. The CDR3 contains 14 residues.

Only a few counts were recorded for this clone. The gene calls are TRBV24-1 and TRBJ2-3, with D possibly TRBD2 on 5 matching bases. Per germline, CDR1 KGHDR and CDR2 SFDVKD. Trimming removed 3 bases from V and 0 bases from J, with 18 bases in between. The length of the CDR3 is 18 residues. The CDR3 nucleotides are TGTGCCACCAGTGATCGGGATATCTTTAATCCTAGCACAGATACGCAGTATTTT. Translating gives CATSDRDIFNPSTDTQYF.

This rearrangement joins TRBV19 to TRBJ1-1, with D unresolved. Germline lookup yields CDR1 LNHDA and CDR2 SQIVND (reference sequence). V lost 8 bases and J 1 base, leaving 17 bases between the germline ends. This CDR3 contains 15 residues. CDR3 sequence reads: CASASIGVKNTEAFF. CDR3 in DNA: TGTGCCAGTGCCTCAATCGGGGTTAAGAACACTGAAGCTTTCTTT.

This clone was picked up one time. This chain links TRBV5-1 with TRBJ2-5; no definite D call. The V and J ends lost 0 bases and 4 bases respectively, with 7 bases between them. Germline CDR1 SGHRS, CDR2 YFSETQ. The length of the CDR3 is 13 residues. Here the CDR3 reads CASSLGDIETQYF. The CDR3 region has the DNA TGCGCCAGCAGCTTGGGAGATATAGAGACCCAGTACTTC.

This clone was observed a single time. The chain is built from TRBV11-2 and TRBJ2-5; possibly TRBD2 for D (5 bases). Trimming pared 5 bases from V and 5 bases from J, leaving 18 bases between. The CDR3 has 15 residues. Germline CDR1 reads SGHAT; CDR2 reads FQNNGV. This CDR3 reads CASSRTWLGEETQYF. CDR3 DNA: TGTGCCAGCAGCCGAACCTGGTTGGGAGAGGAGACCCAGTACTTC.